A selection of T cell receptor beta chains follows, all from one sample in a study of human thymus T cells. The method was immunoSEQ multiplex PCR; TCRdb's version includes in-frame clones alone and lacks a portion of them. The sample has around 120,000 clones; around 96% are singletons. Specimen: thymus tissue. These receptors were obtained from a boy younger than two with a congenital heart defect but otherwise immunologically healthy. The CDR3 runs from the conserved cysteine through the conserved F or W. D genes are given only for firm matches. The listing skips clone size in some rows; elsewhere it reads once, few, many or a size class.

j_call | d_call | clone_size | v_call | cdr3_aa | cdr3_nt
TRBJ2-5 | . | . | TRBV30 | CAWSGAEAKMETQYF | TGTGCCTGGAGCGGGGCAGAGGCCAAGATGGAGACCCAGTACTTC
TRBJ1-2 | . | few | TRBV28 | CASVSGTDKSNYGYTF | TGTGCCAGCGTTTCCGGGACGGACAAGTCTAACTATGGCTACACCTTC
TRBJ1-4 | TRBD1 | . | TRBV28 | CASSPHTRDRGVGEKLFF | TGTGCCAGCAGTCCCCACACTCGCGACAGGGGAGTTGGTGAAAAACTGTTTTTT
TRBJ2-7 | TRBD1 | . | TRBV5-1 | CASSLVGTGGYEQYF | TGCGCCAGCAGCTTGGTCGGGACAGGGGGTTACGAGCAGTACTTC
TRBJ1-5 | . | . | TRBV6-5 | CASSTVGGAQHF | TGTGCCAGCAGCACCGTCGGGGGAGCCCAGCATTTT
TRBJ2-5 | . | . | TRBV15 | CATSPTYGDTETQYF | TGTGCCACCAGTCCTACCTACGGGGACACGGAGACCCAGTACTTC
TRBJ1-6 | . | . | TRBV5-5 | CASSFRVSHSPLHF | TGTGCCAGCAGCTTCAGGGTTTCTCATTCACCCCTCCACTTT
TRBJ2-3 | . | . | TRBV4-2 | CASSQDRGGLTDTQYF | TGTGCCAGCAGCCAAGACAGAGGGGGGCTTACAGATACGCAGTATTTT
TRBJ1-1 | . | . | TRBV4-1 | CASSQDGRGRGTEAFF | TGCGCCAGCAGCCAAGATGGTAGGGGTCGAGGCACTGAAGCTTTCTTT
TRBJ2-7 | . | . | TRBV5-6 | CASSFLFHRDIATYEQYF | TGTGCCAGCAGCTTCCTTTTCCATCGGGACATAGCCACCTACGAGCAGTACTTC